This record covers a single TCR beta chain. Its antigen is as yet unknown. The CDR3 has 13 residues. The germline V gene has CDR1 SNHLY and CDR2 FYNNEI. V was clipped by 7 bases and J by 0 bases; unmatched bases: 3. Mixed lymphocyte reaction cells underwent 6 days of coculture at 37°C. The data derive from a study of siplizumab effects on memory and regulatory T cells. Study background: Mixed lymphocyte reactions were paired, with siplizumab at approximately 0.99 ug/mL or without drug.

General study findings and limits: With siplizumab, Treg-derived clones averaged roughly 62% of mappable alloreactive CD4+ clones, versus more than 25% in controls.

TCRdb keeps only in-frame clones here, not all; method: immunoSEQ multiplex PCR. Of 9,000 to 13,000 clones in the sample, around 40% were seen once. The V gene is TRBV2, the J gene TRBJ2-7; 7 bases map to TRBD1. The receptor was derived from a human donor in good health; the cells came from an allogeneic mixed lymphocyte reaction. The source material was CFSE-low (dividing) CD8+ T cells sorted from an allogeneic mixed lymphocyte reaction. The chain's CDR3 is CASTSGGSYEQYF. The CDR3 nucleotides are TGTGCCAGCACATCAGGGGGCTCCTACGAGCAGTACTTC.